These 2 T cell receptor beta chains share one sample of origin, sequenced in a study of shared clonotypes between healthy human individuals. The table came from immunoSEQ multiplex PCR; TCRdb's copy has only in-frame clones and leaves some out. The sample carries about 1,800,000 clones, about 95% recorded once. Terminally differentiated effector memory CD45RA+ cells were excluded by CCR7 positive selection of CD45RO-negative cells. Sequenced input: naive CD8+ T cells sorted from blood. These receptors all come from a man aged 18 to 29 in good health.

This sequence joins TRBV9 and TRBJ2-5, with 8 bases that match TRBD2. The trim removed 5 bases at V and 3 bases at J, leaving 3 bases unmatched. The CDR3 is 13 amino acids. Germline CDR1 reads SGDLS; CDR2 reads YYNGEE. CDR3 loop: CASSGTREETQYF. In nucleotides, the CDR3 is TGTGCCAGCAGTGGGACTAGAGAAGAGACCCAGTACTTC.

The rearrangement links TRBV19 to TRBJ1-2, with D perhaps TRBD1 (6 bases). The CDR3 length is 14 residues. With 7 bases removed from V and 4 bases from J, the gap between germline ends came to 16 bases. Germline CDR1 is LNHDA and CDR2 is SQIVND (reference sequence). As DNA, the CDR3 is TGTGCCAGTATCGCCCATGACAGGTCCTATGGCTACACCTTC. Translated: CASIAHDRSYGYTF.